This is a list of T cell receptor beta chains from one sample in a study of cytomegalovirus exposure and HLA in healthy donors. The protocol was immunoSEQ multiplex PCR, while the TCRdb copy is restricted to in-frame clones and leaves out a portion. This sample has 65,000 to 85,000 clones, with around 66% found just once. Sequencing was performed on PBMCs. All receptors come from a man between 60 and 75 years old in good health and CMV-seropositive. Both conserved end residues are part of each CDR3. A D gene is named only where the DNA matches it firmly. Expanded clones are given a class, and other clones once, few, many or no size at all.

D: .
length: 15
V: TRBV6-5
J: TRBJ2-7
size: .
CDR3: CASSVLTIGMREQYF
DNA: TGTGCCAGCAGTGTCCTGACTATCGGAATGCGGGAGCAGTACTTC

D: .
length: 14
V: TRBV6-5
J: TRBJ2-2
size: .
CDR3: CASSYSGRAGELFF
DNA: TGTGCCAGCAGTTACTCCGGGAGAGCCGGGGAGCTGTTTTTT

D: .
length: 13
V: TRBV27
J: TRBJ2-1
size: once
CDR3: CASSLGPNNEQFF
DNA: TGTGCCAGCAGTTTGGGGCCCAACAATGAGCAGTTCTTC

D: .
length: 15
V: TRBV7-2
J: TRBJ1-5
size: .
CDR3: CASSLGGYSNQPQHF
DNA: TGTGCCAGCAGCCTGGGGGGTTATAGCAATCAGCCCCAGCATTTT

D: TRBD1
length: 15
V: TRBV2
J: TRBJ1-4
size: .
CDR3: CASSGQGALNEKLFF
DNA: TGTGCCAGCAGTGGCCAGGGGGCCCTTAATGAAAAACTGTTTTTT

D: .
length: 14
V: TRBV6-1
J: TRBJ2-7
size: .
CDR3: CASITGTSTYEQYF
DNA: TGTGCCAGCATTACCGGGACTTCTACCTACGAGCAGTACTTC

D: .
length: 14
V: TRBV5-4
J: TRBJ2-5
size: .
CDR3: CASSPAGGVETQYF
DNA: TGTGCCAGCAGCCCGGCTGGGGGCGTGGAGACCCAGTACTTC

D: .
length: 15
V: TRBV6-5
J: TRBJ2-5
size: few
CDR3: CASTKAGGTGETQYF
DNA: TGTGCCAGCACTAAGGCGGGGGGGACAGGAGAGACCCAGTACTTC

D: .
length: 13
V: TRBV27
J: TRBJ1-2
size: .
CDR3: CASSYTANYGYTF
DNA: TGTGCCAGCAGTTATACTGCTAACTATGGCTACACCTTC

D: TRBD2
length: 15
V: TRBV7-9
J: TRBJ2-5
size: .
CDR3: CASSFFGGGEETQYF
DNA: TGTGCCAGCAGCTTTTTTGGCGGGGGGGAAGAGACCCAGTACTTC

D: .
length: 13
V: TRBV5-1
J: TRBJ2-1
size: .
CDR3: CASSLATNNEQFF
DNA: TGCGCCAGCAGCTTGGCGACAAACAATGAGCAGTTCTTC

D: TRBD1
length: 16
V: TRBV11-2
J: TRBJ2-3
size: .
CDR3: CASSSSGGVYTDTQYF
DNA: TGTGCCAGCAGCTCCTCAGGGGGCGTCTATACAGATACGCAGTATTTT

D: TRBD2
length: 16
V: TRBV11-3
J: TRBJ2-1
size: .
CDR3: CASSFSGGLAANEQFF
DNA: TGTGCCAGCAGCTTTTCCGGGGGACTAGCGGCGAATGAGCAGTTCTTC

D: TRBD1
length: 17
V: TRBV27
J: TRBJ1-5
size: .
CDR3: CASSPIRDSAYNQPQHF
DNA: TGTGCCAGCAGTCCCATCCGGGACAGCGCCTACAATCAGCCCCAGCATTTT

D: TRBD1
length: 14
V: TRBV10-1
J: TRBJ2-2
size: .
CDR3: CASSRDSIAGELFF
DNA: TGCGCCAGCAGCCGGGACAGCATTGCCGGGGAGCTGTTTTTT

D: .
length: 13
V: TRBV7-9
J: TRBJ2-7
size: .
CDR3: CASSQQGFDEQYF
DNA: TGTGCCAGCAGCCAACAGGGATTCGACGAGCAGTACTTC

D: .
length: 11
V: TRBV29-1
J: TRBJ2-7
size: .
CDR3: CSVPGDAHQDF
DNA: TGCAGCGTCCCGGGGGACGCCCATCAAGACTTC

D: TRBD1
length: 13
V: TRBV6-5
J: TRBJ1-2
size: few
CDR3: CASSPGGDYGYTF
DNA: TGTGCCAGCAGCCCAGGGGGCGACTATGGCTACACCTTC

D: TRBD1
length: 13
V: TRBV7-7
J: TRBJ1-5
size: .
CDR3: CASSRDRDQPQHF
DNA: TGTGCTAGCAGCCGGGACAGAGATCAGCCCCAGCATTTT

D: TRBD1
length: 15
V: TRBV7-2
J: TRBJ1-2
size: .
CDR3: CASRVPGQLRDGYTF
DNA: TGTGCCAGCAGGGTACCGGGACAGCTCAGAGACGGCTACACCTTC

D: TRBD1
length: 13
V: TRBV19
J: TRBJ1-5
size: .
CDR3: CASSGTGKQPQHF
DNA: TGTGCCAGTAGCGGGACAGGGAAACAGCCCCAGCATTTT

D: .
length: 12
V: TRBV4-2
J: TRBJ2-5
size: .
CDR3: CASSQDRGTQYF
DNA: TGTGCCAGCAGCCAAGATAGGGGAACCCAGTACTTC

D: .
length: 17
V: TRBV4-3
J: TRBJ2-2
size: .
CDR3: CASSQDQVAENTGELFF
DNA: TGCGCCAGCAGCCAAGATCAAGTAGCGGAGAACACCGGGGAGCTGTTTTTT

D: .
length: 15
V: TRBV6-5
J: TRBJ1-2
size: .
CDR3: CASSYYSGLSHGYTF
DNA: TGTGCCAGCAGTTACTACTCGGGACTGAGCCATGGCTACACCTTC

D: .
length: 15
V: TRBV28
J: TRBJ1-3
size: once
CDR3: CASSSGLLSGNTIYF
DNA: TGTGCCAGCAGTTCTGGACTGCTCTCTGGAAACACCATATATTTT

D: TRBD2
length: 18
V: TRBV7-8
J: TRBJ2-7
size: .
CDR3: CASSPHAGLAGEIGEQYF
DNA: TGTGCCAGCAGCCCACACGCGGGACTAGCGGGAGAGATAGGCGAGCAGTACTTC

D: TRBD2
length: 15
V: TRBV7-2
J: TRBJ2-5
size: .
CDR3: CASSPGGRYPETQYF
DNA: TGTGCCAGCAGCCCGGGGGGGCGATACCCAGAGACCCAGTACTTC

D: .
length: 12
V: TRBV7-2
J: TRBJ2-7
size: .
CDR3: CASSLVSGEQYF
DNA: TGTGCCAGCAGCTTAGTTAGCGGCGAGCAGTACTTC

D: TRBD2
length: 15
V: TRBV6-1
J: TRBJ2-3
size: .
CDR3: CASSQQAGVVDTQYF
DNA: TGTGCCAGCTCCCAACAAGCGGGAGTGGTAGATACGCAGTATTTT

D: TRBD1
length: 12
V: TRBV6-5
J: TRBJ1-1
size: .
CDR3: CASSLHRGQAFF
DNA: TGTGCCAGCAGTTTACACAGGGGGCAAGCTTTCTTT

D: .
length: 14
V: TRBV15
J: TRBJ2-1
size: .
CDR3: CATSRRTQYNEQFF
DNA: TGTGCCACCAGCAGACGGACTCAATACAATGAGCAGTTCTTC

D: .
length: 15
V: TRBV9
J: TRBJ2-1
size: .
CDR3: CASTRGRDGYNEQFF
DNA: TGTGCCAGCACCCGTGGGCGGGACGGTTACAATGAGCAGTTCTTC

D: TRBD1
length: 17
V: TRBV5-5
J: TRBJ1-4
size: .
CDR3: CASSLGQGGEGDEKLFF
DNA: TGTGCCAGCAGCTTGGGACAGGGTGGGGAAGGTGATGAAAAACTGTTTTTT

D: .
length: 15
V: TRBV4-1
J: TRBJ2-7
size: medium-sized
CDR3: CASSPNRDWTYEQYF
DNA: TGCGCCAGCAGCCCCAATCGGGACTGGACCTACGAGCAGTACTTC

D: .
length: 15
V: TRBV28
J: TRBJ2-1
size: .
CDR3: CASSSPGIKYNEQFF
DNA: TGTGCCAGCAGTTCGCCGGGGATAAAGTACAATGAGCAGTTCTTC

D: .
length: 15
V: TRBV7-2
J: TRBJ1-5
size: .
CDR3: CASSPNPTGNQPQHF
DNA: TGTGCCAGCAGCCCAAACCCTACTGGCAATCAGCCCCAGCATTTT

D: TRBD1
length: 15
V: TRBV4-3
J: TRBJ2-5
size: few
CDR3: CASSQGGTGIQTQYF
DNA: TGCGCCAGCAGCCAGGGTGGGACAGGGATACAGACCCAGTACTTC

D: .
length: 14
V: TRBV9
J: TRBJ2-3
size: .
CDR3: CASSEEETTDTQYF
DNA: TGTGCCAGCAGCGAGGAGGAGACCACAGATACGCAGTATTTT

D: TRBD2
length: 15
V: TRBV7-6
J: TRBJ2-5
size: .
CDR3: CASSRSGGRLETQYF
DNA: TGTGCCAGCAGCCGCAGCGGGGGCAGACTAGAGACCCAGTACTTC

D: TRBD2
length: 16
V: TRBV7-7
J: TRBJ2-1
size: .
CDR3: CASSPLVSGAHNEQFF
DNA: TGTGCCAGCAGCCCGCTGGTGAGCGGGGCTCACAATGAGCAGTTCTTC

D: .
length: 15
V: TRBV7-6
J: TRBJ1-1
size: .
CDR3: CASSPWAESDTEAFF
DNA: TGTGCCAGCAGCCCCTGGGCCGAATCGGACACTGAAGCTTTCTTT

D: TRBD2
length: 16
V: TRBV30
J: TRBJ2-5
size: .
CDR3: CAWSVLGSGTQETQYF
DNA: TGTGCCTGGAGTGTACTGGGTAGCGGGACGCAAGAGACCCAGTACTTC

D: .
length: 15
V: TRBV5-1
J: TRBJ2-1
size: .
CDR3: CASSFTGSSYNEQFF
DNA: TGCGCCAGCAGCTTTACAGGGAGCTCCTACAATGAGCAGTTCTTC

D: .
length: 12
V: TRBV6-6
J: TRBJ1-1
size: .
CDR3: CASFESNTEAFF
DNA: TGTGCCAGCTTTGAGTCTAACACTGAAGCTTTCTTT

D: .
length: 12
V: TRBV10-3
J: TRBJ2-2
size: .
CDR3: CAIRSLTGELFF
DNA: TGTGCCATCAGATCCCTCACCGGGGAGCTGTTTTTT

D: .
length: 15
V: TRBV6-1
J: TRBJ2-7
size: .
CDR3: CASTGTGWGAYEQYF
DNA: TGTGCCAGCACGGGGACTGGTTGGGGGGCCTACGAGCAGTACTTC